This TCR beta chain was identified in a study of shared clonotypes between healthy human individuals. Study conclusions and caveats: Sequencing depth was expected to affect clonotype sharing among donors. Incompleteness in sorted-subset sequencing, despite large depth, was shown by rarefaction.

Germline CDR1 LNHNV, CDR2 YYDKDF (reference sequence). This CDR3 has 16 residues. V gave up 2 bases and J gave up 3 bases, with 14 bases separating them. Measured with immunoSEQ multiplex PCR; TCRdb has only the in-frame clones, and not every one. In the table there are approximately 340,000 clones, less than 85% of which are singletons. This clone was observed a few times. Its cognate antigen is unknown. Sequencing was done on a sample of memory CD4+ T cells sorted from blood. Subset given: CD45RA-negative fraction. This rearrangement joins TRBV15 to TRBJ1-5; D not resolved. The TCR was taken from a man aged 25 to 45 in good health. The CDR3 spells CATSRPTGVLNQPQHF. CDR3 bases: TGTGCCACCAGCAGACCGACCGGGGTCCTCAATCAGCCCCAGCATTTT.